This T cell receptor (beta chain) was identified in a study of human T cells and chemical hapten exposure. V was clipped by 2 bases and J by 3 bases, with 7 bases between them. Germline V gene sequence: CDR1 KGHSH, CDR2 LQKENI. The CDR3 is 13 amino acids. Via MiXCR, TCRdb re-called the RACE reads, giving one row per CDR3 protein. The repertoire holds some 84,000 distinct CDR3 sequences, with about a tenth as singletons. Time point noted: patch test 3, about 24 weeks after DPC sensitization. This sample's treatment: therapeutic diphenylcyclopropenone sensitization with weekly scalp DPC. Sequenced here: whole blood, sampled in connection with sensitization to the hapten diphenylcyclopropenone (DPC). The chain carries TRBV18 and TRBJ1-1, with D unresolved. The receptor comes from a woman between 50 and 59 years old with alopecia areata. Some clones in this sample may be carry-over from other donors' samples. Here the CDR3 reads CASSPVGYTEAFF. Here the CDR3 DNA reads TGTGCCAGCTCACCAGTAGGATACACTGAAGCTTTCTTT. Variable domain in full (rest from reference TRBV18 and TRBJ1-1): NAGVMQNPRHLVRRRGQEARLRCSPMKGHSHVYWYRQLPEEGLKFMVYLQKENIIDESGMPKERFSAEFPKEGPSILRIQQVVRGDSAAYFCASSPVGYTEAFFGQGTRLTVV.